Listed here are 25 T cell receptor beta chains from one sample, sequenced in a study of T cell changes during pregnancy in multiple sclerosis. TCRdb's copy holds only in-frame clones and misses some; the assay was immunoSEQ multiplex PCR. The table records 50,000 to 75,000 clones, about nine tenths of them present only once. Sequences were derived from peripheral blood, sampled in the third trimester of pregnancy. The receptors originated from a female donor in good health, enrolled as a control in a pregnancy study.

The chain recombines TRBV18 with TRBJ1-1; 8 nucleotides agree with TRBD1. CDR3 length: 15 residues. The trim removed 2 bases at V and 5 bases at J, leaving 7 bases unmatched. The germline V gene encodes CDR1 KGHSH and CDR2 LQKENI. The chain's CDR3 is CASSPSKQGGTEAFF. In nucleotides, the CDR3 is TGTGCCAGCTCACCATCTAAACAGGGGGGAACTGAAGCTTTCTTT.

This CDR3 reads CASSRQGARTEAFF. CDR3 sequence (DNA): TGCGCCAGCAGCCGTCAGGGCGCTAGGACTGAAGCTTTCTTT. The chain is built from TRBV4-1 and TRBJ1-1, with a weak D call TRBD1 (5 bases). Germline V lookup: CDR1 MGHRA, CDR2 YSYEKL. The CDR3 extends over 14 amino acids. V was pared by 4 bases and J by 5 bases, with 14 bases between.

This sequence joins TRBV5-1 and TRBJ2-2, with TRBD1 identical over 9 bases. Losses at the gene ends were 4 bases for V and 2 bases for J; bases not matched to a gene: 15. The CDR3 is 19 amino acids. Germline CDR1 reads SGHRS; CDR2 reads YFSETQ. In nucleotides, the CDR3 is TGCGCCAGCAGCCCAAAAGTGGGGTACAGGGGGCGCAACACCGGGGAGCTGTTTTTT. Amino acid sequence: CASSPKVGYRGRNTGELFF.

This clone was picked up one time. The chain joins TRBV30 to TRBJ1-5; D might be TRBD1 (6 bases). Germline V gives CDR1 GTSNPN, CDR2 SVGIG (reference sequence). V was pared by 5 bases and J by 0 bases, with 23 bases between. The CDR3 is 18 residues long. The chain's CDR3 is CAWQTGTPEISSNQPQHF. For the CDR3, the DNA is TGTGCCTGGCAGACCGGGACACCAGAAATATCTAGCAATCAGCCCCAGCATTTT.

The gene calls are TRBV2 and TRBJ2-1; the match to TRBD2 covers 9 bases. V dropped 7 bases and J dropped 10; count of bases not matched to a gene: 17. This CDR3 contains 16 residues. Germline lookup yields CDR1 SNHLY and CDR2 FYNNEI. CDR3: CASTPPGTSPRREQFF. In DNA, the CDR3 is TGTGCCAGCACCCCCCCAGGGACTAGCCCGAGGAGGGAGCAGTTCTTC.

The chain recombines TRBV19 with TRBJ1-2, with unresolved D. Germline lookup yields CDR1 LNHDA and CDR2 SQIVND (reference sequence). V gave up 7 bases and J gave up 3 bases, with 15 bases separating them. This CDR3 is built from 14 residues. The CDR3 reads CASKRNREDYGYTF. CDR3 sequence (DNA): TGTGCCAGTAAGAGGAATCGGGAGGACTATGGCTACACCTTC. The entire variable domain, with the rest obtained from reference TRBV19 and TRBJ1-2, is as follows: DGGITQSPKYLFRKEGQNVTLSCEQNLNHDAMYWYRQDPGQGLRLIYYSQIVNDFQKGDIAEGYSVSREKKESFPLTVTSAQKNPTAFYLCASKRNREDYGYTFGSGTRLTVV.

The rearrangement links TRBV19 to TRBJ1-2, with D uncertain. CDR1 and CDR2 (germline): LNHDA, SQIVND (reference sequence). The CDR3 is 13 residues long. Trimming stripped 8 bases from V and 0 bases from J, with 10 bases between. The CDR3 is CASSRSANYGYTF. Written as DNA, the CDR3 is TGTGCCAGTTCAAGATCAGCTAACTATGGCTACACCTTC. Filled out from reference TRBV19 and TRBJ1-2, the complete variable domain reads DGGITQSPKYLFRKEGQNVTLSCEQNLNHDAMYWYRQDPGQGLRLIYYSQIVNDFQKGDIAEGYSVSREKKESFPLTVTSAQKNPTAFYLCASSRSANYGYTFGSGTRLTVV.

This chain joins TRBV5-5 and TRBJ2-4; D ambiguous. The germline gives CDR1 SGHKS, CDR2 YYEKEE (reference sequence). V was trimmed by 5 bases and J by 7 bases, leaving 10 bases between them. The CDR3 consists of 12 residues. The CDR3 coding sequence is TGTGCCAGCAGTAGAGGTGGGAACATTCAGTACTTC. Translated: CASSRGGNIQYF.

Concerning this clone: Since a far larger clone is one base different, this is likely a read error. The chain combines TRBV19 with TRBJ1-2; a weak D match, TRBD1 (6 bases). CDR1 is LNHDA, CDR2 SQIVND, per germline (reference sequence). The CDR3 loop spans 12 amino acids. V lost 10 bases and J 4 bases, leaving 13 bases between the germline ends. The CDR3 DNA reads as TGTGCCACCTTGACAGGCCGCTATGGCTACACCTTC. The encoded protein is CATLTGRYGYTF.

The V gene is TRBV14, the J gene TRBJ1-1, with 8 bases lining up with TRBD1. Looked up from germline, CDR1 is SGHDN and CDR2 is FVKESK. This CDR3 region has 15 residues. Losses at the gene ends were 3 bases for V and 0 bases for J; bases not matched to a gene: 3. The CDR3 sequence: CASSHRQGLNTEAFF. CDR3 in DNA: TGTGCCAGCAGCCACCGACAGGGGTTGAACACTGAAGCTTTCTTT.

The rearrangement uses TRBV7-6 and TRBJ2-5; 9 bases align to TRBD1. The CDR3 extends over 15 amino acids. In germline, CDR1 is SGHVS, CDR2 FNYEAQ. The V gene end was trimmed by 5 bases and the J gene end by 1 base; junction bases not matched to a gene: 5. The CDR3 loop is CASSPPTGGQETQYF. For the CDR3, the DNA is TGTGCCAGCAGCCCCCCGACAGGGGGCCAAGAGACCCAGTACTTC.

The chain is built from TRBV4-2 and TRBJ2-2, with D hard to call. Trimming removed 3 bases at V and 6 bases at J, with 14 bases between. The CDR3 spans 15 residues. CDR1 LGHNA and CDR2 YNFKEQ come from the germline V gene. CDR3 sequence reads: CASSHDVQSPGELFF. For the CDR3, the DNA is TGTGCCAGCAGCCACGACGTACAGTCGCCCGGGGAGCTGTTTTTT.

This sequence joins TRBV14 and TRBJ2-7, with a possible D match to TRBD2 (5 bases). V gave up 3 bases and J gave up 3 bases, with 15 bases separating them. CDR3 length: 15 amino acids. CDR1 and CDR2 (germline): SGHDN, FVKESK. The CDR3 loop is CASSHLRAQDYEQYF. The CDR3 coding sequence is TGTGCCAGCAGCCATCTGAGGGCTCAAGACTACGAGCAGTACTTC.

In this sample, this clone turned up a few times. The rearrangement links TRBV6-5 to TRBJ2-2; 10 bases are shared with TRBD2. Germline V gives CDR1 MNHEY, CDR2 SVGAGI. V lost 3 bases, J lost 6 bases, and 4 bases stayed unmatched. This CDR3 has 15 amino acids. CDR3 sequence: CASSYLAGEAGELFF. The CDR3 DNA is TGTGCCAGCAGTTATCTAGCGGGAGAAGCCGGGGAGCTGTTTTTT.

The sample holds one count of this clone. V usage is TRBV5-6 and J usage is TRBJ2-5, with a weak D call TRBD2 (6 bases). Germline CDR1 reads SGHDT; CDR2 reads YYEEEE. The ends were cut back, 4 bases at V and 5 bases at J, with 9 bases in the middle. This CDR3 comprises 12 residues. CDR3 bases: TGTGCCAGCAGCCCGGGACTGGAGACCCAGTACTTC. Its protein is CASSPGLETQYF.

The genes are TRBV6-1 and TRBJ1-2; D gene ambiguous. Trimming shortened V by 2 bases and J by 3 bases, and 10 bases separated the two germline ends. CDR3 length: 14 amino acids. Germline lookup yields CDR1 MNHNS and CDR2 SASEGT. DNA for the CDR3: TGTGCCAGCAGTGAACGGGATCGGGACTATGGCTACACCTTC. It codes for CASSERDRDYGYTF.

V gene TRBV28 combines with J gene TRBJ2-3, with 12 bases identical to TRBD2. Trimming took 5 bases from V and 6 from J; bases not matched to a gene: 12. This CDR3 spans 17 amino acids. Germline V lookup: CDR1 MDHEN, CDR2 SYDVKM. CDR3 sequence reads: CASSTGTSGRAADTQYF. CDR3 DNA: TGTGCCAGCAGTACCGGGACTAGCGGGCGCGCGGCGGATACGCAGTATTTT.

This clone occurred once. The chain combines TRBV5-6 with TRBJ1-2; 7 nucleotides line up with TRBD1. Trimming took 0 bases from V and 0 from J; bases not matched to a gene: 2. Looked up from germline, CDR1 is SGHDT and CDR2 is YYEEEE. CDR3 length: 15 residues. DNA for the CDR3: TGTGCCAGCAGCTTGGCGACAGGGCCTAACTATGGCTACACCTTC. Residues: CASSLATGPNYGYTF. The whole variable domain, remainder taken from reference TRBV5-6 and TRBJ1-2, is DAGVTQSPTHLIKTRGQQVTLRCSPKSGHDTVSWYQQALGQGPQFIFQYYEEEERQRGNFPDRFSGHQFPNYSSELNVNALLLGDSALYLCASSLATGPNYGYTFGSGTRLTVV.

Here the CDR3 reads CASSFQEDQPQHF. The CDR3 DNA reads as TGTGCCAGCAGTTTTCAGGAAGATCAGCCCCAGCATTTT. The J gene is TRBJ1-5, the V gene TRBV27; D not certain. The CDR3 has 13 amino acids. CDR1 is MNHEY and CDR2 is SMNVEV in the germline V gene (reference sequence). The V and J ends lost 3 bases and 5 bases respectively, with 8 bases between them.

This clone was recorded only once. The chain joins TRBV6-1 to TRBJ2-1, with 9 bases aligning to TRBD2. V was clipped by 2 bases and J by 7 bases; unmatched bases: 12. The germline V gene has CDR1 MNHNS and CDR2 SASEGT. The CDR3 covers 17 residues. The CDR3 loop reads CASSELSGGRAGNEQFF. The CDR3 DNA follows: TGTGCCAGCAGTGAATTGAGCGGCGGGAGGGCGGGGAATGAGCAGTTCTTC.

CDR3 DNA sequence: TGTGCCAGTAGCTTGCGGGGGGCACCGAGGGCTCAGCCCCAGCATTTT. Translation gives CASSLRGAPRAQPQHF. V and J are TRBV19 and TRBJ1-5; perhaps TRBD1 as D (6 bases). Trimming cost V 6 bases and J 6 bases, with 21 bases left between them. The CDR3 contains 16 residues. CDR1 and CDR2 (germline): LNHDA, SQIVND (reference sequence).

The genes are TRBV10-3 and TRBJ1-1; 9 bases align to TRBD1. V lost 6 bases and J lost 4; bases outside the gene matches: 9. Germline V lookup: CDR1 ENHRY, CDR2 SYGVKD. This CDR3 contains 15 residues. In DNA, the CDR3 is TGTGCCATCAGGGACAGGGGCGAATCTCCCACTGAAGCTTTCTTT. It encodes CAIRDRGESPTEAFF.

The rearrangement uses TRBV4-1 and TRBJ1-1; 8 nucleotides match TRBD1. The V segment lost 5 bases and the J segment 4 bases; nucleotides outside the gene matches: 21. The CDR3 contains 19 residues. Germline V gene data show CDR1 as MGHRA and CDR2 as YSYEKL. DNA of the CDR3: TGCGCCAGCAGCAAAGGTACGTTGGGACAGGAGCATATGGGCACTGAAGCTTTCTTT. Its protein is CASSKGTLGQEHMGTEAFF.

The chain has TRBV27 and TRBJ2-7; TRBD2 is a possible D gene (6 bases). There are 15 residues in the CDR3. V lost 0 bases and J lost 5, with 14 bases in between. In germline, CDR1 is MNHEY, CDR2 SMNVEV (reference sequence). DNA of the CDR3: TGTGCCAGCAGTTTATCTGCCGGGGGTTGGGACGAGCAGTACTTC. Translating gives CASSLSAGGWDEQYF.

The gene calls are TRBV5-6 and TRBJ1-5; TRBD1 aligns across 10 bases. Looked up from germline, CDR1 is SGHDT and CDR2 is YYEEEE. The V gene end was trimmed by 4 bases and the J gene end by 11 bases; junction bases not matched to a gene: 15. This CDR3 region has 16 residues. CDR3 sequence: CASSQRGQGFRKSQHF. DNA for the CDR3: TGTGCCAGCAGCCAAAGGGGACAGGGGTTTAGGAAGTCCCAGCATTTT. Supplemented by reference TRBV5-6 and TRBJ1-5, the full variable domain reads DAGVTQSPTHLIKTRGQQVTLRCSPKSGHDTVSWYQQALGQGPQFIFQYYEEEERQRGNFPDRFSGHQFPNYSSELNVNALLLGDSALYLCASSQRGQGFRKSQHFGDGTRLSIL.